Below, 25 T cell receptor beta chains from the same sample are listed, as sequenced in a study of CD8 T cells in ankylosing spondylitis (dated by TCRdb to between 2016 and 2019). Results the study describes overall, beyond this receptor: Blood from ankylosing spondylitis patients appeared to be characterized by a TCR beta motif composed of about 8 highly homologous amino acid variants.

Their antigens are not known. Libraries were constructed by 5' RACE. This sample was sequenced with an Illumina HiSeq 2500. The public reads were run again by TCRdb, first through fastp at Q25 and then through MiXCR, and only productive beta chains were kept. Here each entry gathers all rows of one CDR3 protein and keeps the most common genes and DNA. In this sample the table shows some 450,000 distinct CDR3 sequences, 17% of which occur a single time. The ten largest clonotypes hold 1% of the sample. The sample consisted of blood, either unsorted or a sorted T cell fraction (not recorded which). These TCRs come from a male donor with ankylosing spondylitis.

The gene calls are TRBV7-9 and TRBJ2-7, with TRBD2 matching 13 bases. CDR3 size: 17 residues. CDR1 is SEHNR and CDR2 is FQNEAQ in the germline V gene (reference sequence). Trimming removed 4 bases from V and 2 bases from J; junction bases left unmatched: 8. CDR3 region: CASSSPPGTSGTYEQYF. CDR3 sequence (DNA): TGTGCCAGCAGCTCCCCCCCTGGGACTAGCGGGACCTACGAGCAGTACTTC.

This clonotype was seen ten or more times. This chain joins TRBV7-3 and TRBJ2-3; 8 bases are a match to TRBD2. The length of the CDR3 is 15 residues. Trimming cost V 5 bases and J 0 bases; bases outside gene matches: 4. Germline V gene lookup returns CDR1 SGHTA and CDR2 FQGTGA. In DNA form, the CDR3 reads TGTGCCAGCAGCCTTGGACTAGCTAGCACAGATACGCAGTATTTT. Translating it yields CASSLGLASTDTQYF.

This clonotype was observed a few times. The chain joins TRBV20-1 to TRBJ2-3; D tentatively fits TRBD1 or TRBD2 (5 bases each). Deletions cut 6 bases from V and 0 bases from J, with 7 bases between. This CDR3 spans 12 amino acids. Looked up from germline, CDR1 is DFQATT and CDR2 is SNEGSKA (reference sequence). As DNA, the CDR3 is TGCAGTGCAGAGGGGAGCACAGATACGCAGTATTTT. It is translated as CSAEGSTDTQYF.

This clonotype occurred a few times. This chain joins TRBV7-2 and TRBJ2-7; D gene uncertain. The V and J ends lost 5 bases and 4 bases respectively, with 15 bases between them. CDR1 and CDR2 from the germline V gene are SGHTA and FQGNSA. The CDR3 has 14 amino acids. CDR3 DNA: TGTGCCAGCAGCCCTAGGTGGGGTTGGTACGAGCAGTACTTC. Translated: CASSPRWGWYEQYF.

In this sample, this clonotype turned up many times. This chain joins TRBV20-1 and TRBJ2-3, with 12 bases lining up with TRBD2. The germline V gene encodes CDR1 DFQATT and CDR2 SNEGSKA (reference sequence). Losses at the gene ends were 4 bases for V and 3 bases for J; bases not matched to a gene: 8. The CDR3 is 16 residues long. The CDR3 DNA follows: TGCAGTGCTATGGCTAGCGGGAGGGGACGTACAGATACGCAGTATTTT. Translation gives CSAMASGRGRTDTQYF.

The rearrangement uses TRBV6-1 and TRBJ2-2; either TRBD1 or TRBD2 may supply D (6 bases each). Looked up from germline, CDR1 is MNHNS and CDR2 is SASEGT. The CDR3 is 15 residues long. V was trimmed by 6 bases and J by 5 bases, leaving 16 bases between them. The CDR3 DNA sequence: TGTGCCAGCAGGGGGGGACCCAGGGGAACCGGGGAGCTGTTTTTT. This sequence encodes CASRGGPRGTGELFF.

This clonotype was seen more than once but under ten times. The chain recombines TRBV7-8 with TRBJ1-5; weak D call: TRBD1 (5 bases). Germline lookup yields CDR1 SGHVS and CDR2 FQNEAQ. Deletions cut 1 base from V and 7 bases from J, with 14 bases between. The CDR3 is 15 residues long. The CDR3 reads CASSLDRSAGQPQHF. The CDR3 DNA sequence: TGTGCCAGCAGCTTAGACCGCTCCGCAGGGCAGCCCCAGCATTTT.

V and J are TRBV7-7 and TRBJ2-3, with 8 bases matching TRBD1. V lost 5 bases, J lost 1 base, and 5 bases stayed unmatched. Per germline, CDR1 SSHAT and CDR2 FNYEAQ (reference sequence). This CDR3 spans 15 amino acids. DNA of the CDR3: TGTGCCAGCAGCCGGTCGGGACAGGGCACAGATACGCAGTATTTT. Its translation is CASSRSGQGTDTQYF.

V usage is TRBV6-2 or TRBV6-3 and J usage is TRBJ1-6; 9 bases agree with TRBD1. V lost 7 bases, J lost 0 bases, and 13 bases stayed unmatched. Germline V gives CDR1 MNHEY, CDR2 SVGEGT. CDR3 length: 19 residues. The DNA of the CDR3 is TGTGCCAGCACCGCGGGGACAGGGAGTAGGAGCTCCTATAATTCACCCCTCCACTTT. Its protein product is CASTAGTGSRSSYNSPLHF.

The chain employs TRBV12-3 or TRBV12-4 and TRBJ2-2; 7 bases fit TRBD1. V shed 5 bases, J shed 1 base, and the junction held 7 bases outside the gene matches. CDR3 length equals 16 residues. The DNA of the CDR3 is TGTGCCAGCAGTAGGGCTTGGACAGGGAACACCGGGGAGCTGTTTTTT. This sequence encodes CASSRAWTGNTGELFF.

In this sample, this clonotype turned up a few times. V gene TRBV5-1 combines with J gene TRBJ2-4; the match to TRBD1 covers 8 bases. Germline V lookup: CDR1 SGHRS, CDR2 YFSETQ. The CDR3 spans 13 residues. V was pared by 4 bases and J by 13 bases, with 10 bases of the junction left unmatched. CDR3 sequence (DNA): TGCGCCAGCAGCGCGACAGGGGCCGAGCTCCAGTACTTC. Protein product: CASSATGAELQYF.

This chain joins TRBV2 and TRBJ1-3; no firm D call. Germline V lookup: CDR1 SNHLY, CDR2 FYNNEI. This CDR3 has 16 residues. The V gene lost 3 bases and the J gene lost 2 bases, with 14 bases spanning the gap. The CDR3 DNA reads as TGTGCCAGCAGTGAGGAGGGATTGGTGGCTGGAAACACCATATATTTT. Translated, it gives CASSEEGLVAGNTIYF.

This clonotype has only a few counts. V is TRBV20-1 and J is TRBJ1-5; possibly TRBD1 for D (5 bases). Deletions cut 2 bases from V and 5 bases from J, with 10 bases between. The CDR3 has 13 residues. CDR1 and CDR2 from the germline V gene are DFQATT and SNEGSKA (reference sequence). For the CDR3, the DNA is TGCAGTGCTAGAACAGGCAGGGATCAGCCCCAGCATTTT. Translation: CSARTGRDQPQHF.

In its sample, this clonotype was seen a few times. The chain joins TRBV30 to TRBJ2-2; D is undetermined. Trimming stripped 0 bases from V and 6 bases from J, with 8 bases between. Germline assignment: CDR1 GTSNPN and CDR2 SVGIG (reference sequence). The CDR3 is 13 amino acids. The CDR3 loop reads CAWSVSVAGELFF. As DNA, the CDR3 is TGTGCCTGGAGTGTGAGCGTCGCCGGGGAGCTGTTTTTT.

This clonotype was seen more than once but under ten times. The chain couples TRBV27 to TRBJ2-7; unclear D gene. Between the trimmed V and J ends, which lost 6 bases and 6 bases, there was a span of 18 bases. Germline V CDR1 and CDR2: MNHEY, SMNVEV (reference sequence). The CDR3 consists of 14 residues. CDR3 in DNA: TGTGCCAGCAGCTCCCTGACCAGCCCATCCGAGCAGTACTTC. It codes for CASSSLTSPSEQYF.

This clonotype was seen at least ten times. This sequence joins TRBV5-1 and TRBJ2-2; possibly TRBD2 for D (6 bases). CDR1 and CDR2 (germline): SGHRS, YFSETQ. The CDR3 is 16 amino acids. The V and J ends lost 1 base and 0 bases respectively, with 10 bases between them. In DNA form, the CDR3 reads TGCGCCAGCAGCTTGCGGGAGCGGGCGAACACCGGGGAGCTGTTTTTT. Translation: CASSLRERANTGELFF.

The chain combines TRBV18 with TRBJ2-5; D remains ambiguous. The CDR3 contains 14 residues. V gave up 0 bases and J gave up 2 bases, with 7 bases separating them. Germline V gene lookup returns CDR1 KGHSH and CDR2 LQKENI. CDR3 sequence reads: CASSPPPGQETQYF. CDR3 nucleotide sequence: TGTGCCAGCTCACCACCCCCCGGACAAGAGACCCAGTACTTC. Full variable domain (outside the CDR3, taken from reference TRBV18 and TRBJ2-5): NAGVMQNPRHLVRRRGQEARLRCSPMKGHSHVYWYRQLPEEGLKFMVYLQKENIIDESGMPKERFSAEFPKEGPSILRIQQVVRGDSAAYFCASSPPPGQETQYFGPGTRLLVL.

This clonotype appeared a single time. The V gene is TRBV28, the J gene TRBJ1-2; D possibly corresponds to TRBD1 (6 bases). The germline V gene has CDR1 MDHEN and CDR2 SYDVKM. V lost 5 bases to trimming and J lost 5 bases, with 15 bases between them. There are 14 residues in the CDR3. In DNA, the CDR3 is TGTGCCAGCAGTACCACGTCCACAGGGTATGGCTACACCTTC. This codes for CASSTTSTGYGYTF.

This chain links TRBV6-5 with TRBJ1-2; 8 bases align to TRBD1. Germline-derived CDR1 and CDR2 are MNHEY and SVGAGI. This CDR3 is 12 amino acids long. The ends lost 6 bases at V and 8 bases at J; junction bases unmatched: 5. In DNA, the CDR3 is TGTGCCAGCAGGGGACAGGACCGCGGCTACACCTTC. Its translation is CASRGQDRGYTF.

This chain uses TRBV9 with TRBJ1-2; TRBD1 matches 9 bases. The CDR3 totals 14 residues. V shed 0 bases and J 8 bases; nucleotides not matched to a gene: 5. The germline CDR1 and CDR2 sequences are SGDLS and YYNGEE. This CDR3 reads CASSVGDRASGYTF. For the CDR3, the DNA is TGTGCCAGCAGCGTAGGGGACAGGGCTTCGGGCTACACCTTC.

This clonotype was detected only a few times. The chain recombines TRBV3-1 with TRBJ2-7; D possibly corresponds to TRBD2 (6 bases). Trimming removed 0 bases at V and 6 bases at J, with 12 bases between. The CDR3 consists of 14 residues. Germline lookup yields CDR1 LGHDT and CDR2 YNNKEL (reference sequence). The CDR3 nucleotides are TGTGCCAGCAGCCAAGAGGACCGGGACTCCGAGCAGTACTTC. Residues: CASSQEDRDSEQYF.

This sequence joins TRBV9 and TRBJ2-1; possible D gene TRBD2, 6 bases. The CDR3 length is 17 residues. Trimming left V 0 bases short and J 5 bases short, with 18 bases between. Germline CDR1 is SGDLS and CDR2 is YYNGEE. CDR3 loop: CASSVGDGRGPDNEQFF. DNA of the CDR3: TGTGCCAGCAGCGTAGGAGACGGGAGAGGGCCCGACAATGAGCAGTTCTTC.

This clonotype was counted only a few times. The chain employs TRBV7-2 and TRBJ2-3; 8 nucleotides agree with TRBD1. The CDR3 spans 15 residues. The V and J ends lost 5 bases and 2 bases, in that order; junction bases with no gene match: 6. Germline-derived CDR1 and CDR2 are SGHTA and FQGNSA. The CDR3 DNA is TGTGCCAGCAGCAACCAGGGGGCGGTCACAGATACGCAGTATTTT. Translation gives CASSNQGAVTDTQYF.

This clonotype was seen repeatedly, ten times or more. The rearrangement links TRBV12-3 or TRBV12-4 to TRBJ2-1; D is perhaps TRBD1 or TRBD2 (5 bases each). The CDR3 spans 11 residues. V lost 6 bases and J 9 bases, leaving 9 bases between the germline ends. The CDR3: CASRAGSEQFF. The CDR3 DNA sequence: TGTGCCAGCAGGGCAGGGAGTGAGCAGTTCTTC.

The genes are TRBV30 and TRBJ2-2; 8 nucleotides match TRBD2. Trimming at V came to 2 bases and at J to 1 base, leaving 3 bases not matched to a gene. Germline assignment: CDR1 GTSNPN and CDR2 SVGIG (reference sequence). There are 15 residues in the CDR3. This CDR3 reads CAWSTAGGNTGELFF. The DNA for the CDR3 is TGTGCCTGGAGTACCGCGGGAGGGAACACCGGGGAGCTGTTTTTT.